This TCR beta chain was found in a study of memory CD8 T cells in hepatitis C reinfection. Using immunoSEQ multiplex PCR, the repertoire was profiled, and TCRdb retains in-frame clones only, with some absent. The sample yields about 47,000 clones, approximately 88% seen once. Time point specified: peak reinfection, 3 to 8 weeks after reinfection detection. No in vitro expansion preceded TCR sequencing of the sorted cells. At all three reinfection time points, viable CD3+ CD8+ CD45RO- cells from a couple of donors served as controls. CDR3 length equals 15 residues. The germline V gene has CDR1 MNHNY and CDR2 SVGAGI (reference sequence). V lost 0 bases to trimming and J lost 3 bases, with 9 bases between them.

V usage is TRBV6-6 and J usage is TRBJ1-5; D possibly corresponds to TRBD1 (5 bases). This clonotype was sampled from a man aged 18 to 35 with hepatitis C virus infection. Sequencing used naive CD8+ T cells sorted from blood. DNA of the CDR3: TGTGCCAGCAGTTACTCGTTAGGGGACAATCAGCCCCAGCATTTT. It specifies CASSYSLGDNQPQHF.